This T cell receptor beta chain emerged from a study of read filtering for tumor transcriptome and immune sequencing. The wider study: Roughly 8 patients were R-ISS I, some 15 were R-ISS II, 7 were R-ISS III. After DNase treatment, RNA was made into whole-transcriptome libraries.

The library was built from roughly 400 ng RNA with molecular barcoded adaptors for alpha/delta and beta/gamma chains. In TCRdb, the reads were re-called with MiXCR into one record per CDR3 protein. The table shows some 46,000 distinct CDR3 sequences, with approximately 12% occurring only once. Trimming removed 4 bases at V and 0 bases at J, with 8 bases between. Germline loops: CDR1 SGHDT, CDR2 YYEEEE. The CDR3 length is 14 residues. Sampling of bone marrow took place during active disease in every patient. This clonotype was observed many times. The clonotype comes from a donor aged 40 or older with multiple myeloma. The V gene is TRBV5-6, the J gene TRBJ1-3; no reliable D call. The sequenced material came from a population of CD138-negative cells sorted from bone marrow. DNA of the CDR3: TGTGCCAGCAGCGAGGGTCGCTCTGGAAACACCATATATTTT. Encoded protein: CASSEGRSGNTIYF.